This T cell receptor beta chain is drawn from a study of cytomegalovirus exposure and HLA in healthy donors. General study points: Later work found most CMV-associated TCR beta chains apparently HLA-restricted.

With regard to this clone: Its antigen is undetermined.

PCR used 60 Vbeta primers and 13 Jbeta primers. The assay was immunoSEQ multiplex PCR, and TCRdb's table has in-frame clones only and misses some. The table includes around 100,000 clones, around 84% detected once. V dropped 6 bases and J dropped 3; count of bases not matched to a gene: 2. Germline values: CDR1 ENHRY, CDR2 SYGVKD. The CDR3 consists of 14 residues. This TCR was recovered from a woman aged 40 to 50 in good health and CMV-seropositive. The V call is TRBV10-3, the J call TRBJ1-1; 12 bases are shared with TRBD1. The sample consisted of PBMCs. CDR3 protein: CAIRGQGAYTEAFF. The CDR3 bases are TGTGCCATCAGGGGACAGGGGGCTTACACTGAAGCTTTCTTT.